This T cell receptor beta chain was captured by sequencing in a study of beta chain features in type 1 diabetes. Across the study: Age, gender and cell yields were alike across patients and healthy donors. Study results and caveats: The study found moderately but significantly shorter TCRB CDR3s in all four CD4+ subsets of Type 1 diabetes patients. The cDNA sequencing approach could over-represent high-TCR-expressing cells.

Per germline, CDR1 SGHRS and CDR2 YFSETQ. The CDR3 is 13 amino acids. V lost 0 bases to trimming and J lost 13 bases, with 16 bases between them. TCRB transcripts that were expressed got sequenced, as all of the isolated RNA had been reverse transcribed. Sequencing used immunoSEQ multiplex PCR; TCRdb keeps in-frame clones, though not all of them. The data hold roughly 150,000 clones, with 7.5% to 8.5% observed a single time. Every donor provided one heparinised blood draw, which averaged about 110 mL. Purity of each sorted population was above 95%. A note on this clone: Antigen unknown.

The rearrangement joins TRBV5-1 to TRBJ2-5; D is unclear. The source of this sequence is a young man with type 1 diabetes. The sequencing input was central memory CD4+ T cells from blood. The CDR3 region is CASSLDGTAERYF. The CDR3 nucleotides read TGCGCCAGCAGCTTGGACGGTACGGCCGAGCGGTACTTC.